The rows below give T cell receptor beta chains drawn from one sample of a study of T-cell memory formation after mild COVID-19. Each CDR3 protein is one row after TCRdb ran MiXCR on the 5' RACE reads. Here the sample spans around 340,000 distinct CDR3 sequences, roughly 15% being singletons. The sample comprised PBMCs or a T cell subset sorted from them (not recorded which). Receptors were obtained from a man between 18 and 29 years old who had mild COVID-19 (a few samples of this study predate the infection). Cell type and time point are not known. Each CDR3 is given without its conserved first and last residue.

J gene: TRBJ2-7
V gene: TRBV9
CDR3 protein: ASSVAGIDEQY

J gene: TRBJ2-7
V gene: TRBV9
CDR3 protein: ASSVAGTGDYEQY

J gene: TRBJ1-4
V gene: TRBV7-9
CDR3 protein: ASSSRDRVEKLF

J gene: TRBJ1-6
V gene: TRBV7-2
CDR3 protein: ASSNRRGLNSPLH

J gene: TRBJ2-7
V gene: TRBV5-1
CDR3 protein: ASSRTASSYEQY

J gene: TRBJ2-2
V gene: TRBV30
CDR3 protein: AWSRTGADGELF

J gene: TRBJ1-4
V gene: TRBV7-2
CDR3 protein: ASSLALGGRELF

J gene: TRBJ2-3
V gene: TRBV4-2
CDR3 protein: ASSQAGQAGHTQY

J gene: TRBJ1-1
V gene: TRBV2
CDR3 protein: ASVLSGTEAF

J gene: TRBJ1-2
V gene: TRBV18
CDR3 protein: ASSAGGGGYGYT

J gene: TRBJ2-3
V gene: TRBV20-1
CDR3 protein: SARRVPTDTQY

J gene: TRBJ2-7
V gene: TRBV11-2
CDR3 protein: ASSLGGGNYEQY

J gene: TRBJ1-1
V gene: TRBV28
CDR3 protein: ASSPRGGGTEAF

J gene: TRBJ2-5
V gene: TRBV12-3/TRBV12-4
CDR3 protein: ASSANRDRGLETQY

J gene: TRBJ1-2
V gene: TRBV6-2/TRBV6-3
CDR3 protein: ASSYRLGPSGYGYT

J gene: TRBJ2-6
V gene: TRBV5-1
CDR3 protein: ASSLGTGRSGANVLT

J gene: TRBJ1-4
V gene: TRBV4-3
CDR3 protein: ASSQDPPGLPNEKLF

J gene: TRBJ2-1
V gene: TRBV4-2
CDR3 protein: ASSQEFQRGELF

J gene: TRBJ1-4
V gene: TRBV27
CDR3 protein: ASSQDGPTSSNEKLF

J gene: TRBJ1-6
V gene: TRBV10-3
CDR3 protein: ATTPGPRSSYNSPLH

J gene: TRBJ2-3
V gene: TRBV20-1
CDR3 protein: SARSGGEDTQY

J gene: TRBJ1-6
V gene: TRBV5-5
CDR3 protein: ASGQNSPLH

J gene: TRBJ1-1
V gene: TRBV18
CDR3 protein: ASSPDRGELAF

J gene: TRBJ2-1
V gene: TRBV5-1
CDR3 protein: ASSLSGGLSSYNEQF

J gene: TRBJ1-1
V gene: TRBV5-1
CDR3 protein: ASSRQGQNTEAF

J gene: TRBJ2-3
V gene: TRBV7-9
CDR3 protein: ASSDGGVTDTQY

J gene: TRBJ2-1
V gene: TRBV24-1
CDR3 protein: ATSDRNEQF

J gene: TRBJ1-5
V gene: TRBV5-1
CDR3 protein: ASSFDGSPDQPQH

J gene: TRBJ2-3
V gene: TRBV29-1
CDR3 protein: SVVPGSTDTQY

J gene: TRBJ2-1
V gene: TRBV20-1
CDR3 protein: SARFGGGPNEQF

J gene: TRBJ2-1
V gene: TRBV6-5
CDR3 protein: ASSYGDYNEQF

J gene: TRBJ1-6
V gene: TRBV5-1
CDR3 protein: ASSLARTHNSPLH

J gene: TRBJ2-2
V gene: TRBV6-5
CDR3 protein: ASSGGYTGELF

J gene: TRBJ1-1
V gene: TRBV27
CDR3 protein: ASRTEQGKAF

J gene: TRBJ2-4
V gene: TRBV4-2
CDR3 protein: ASSRDRGPDIQY

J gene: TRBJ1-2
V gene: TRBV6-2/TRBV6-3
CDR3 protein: ASSYGGDSLSYGYT

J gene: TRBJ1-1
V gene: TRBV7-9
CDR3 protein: ASSVGQVNTEAF

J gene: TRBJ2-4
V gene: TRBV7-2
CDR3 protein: ASSDWREAKNIQY

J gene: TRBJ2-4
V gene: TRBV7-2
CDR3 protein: ASSPHSGNSGKNIQY

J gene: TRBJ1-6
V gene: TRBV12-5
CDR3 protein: ASGLAKPGQGPNSPLH